This T cell receptor beta chain was identified in a study of T-cell reconstitution after alpha-beta-depleted transplantation in children. TCRbeta library construction was performed incorporating unique molecular identifiers. MiXCR, applied by TCRdb to the PCR reads, yields one record per CDR3 protein. The repertoire holds hundreds of thousands of distinct CDR3 sequences, with 13% as singletons. Notes on the study in general: Several hundred rapidly expanded clones from non-depleted graft cells reportedly supplied alpha-beta T cells about two months post-transplant. The high TCRbeta diversity at day 60 in some patients came from surviving recipient T cells and thymic progenitors. After one year, T-cell counts and TCRbeta diversity mostly came from new T cells.

This clonotype was seen ten or more times. Its antigen is unidentified. J was trimmed by 0 bases and V by 5 bases; bases with no gene match: 11. The CDR3 runs to 17 residues. This chain joins TRBV12-3 or TRBV12-4 and TRBJ2-3, with TRBD2 identical over 7 bases. The sequence came from a girl aged 2 to 9 with congenital amegakaryocytic thrombocytopenia, due to receive a stem cell transplant. The specimen comprised PBMCs, sampled before TCRalphabeta/CD19-depleted stem cell transplant. CDR3 residues: CASSRREVRESTDTQYF. The CDR3 DNA reads as TGTGCCAGCAGTCGTCGGGAGGTTCGGGAAAGCACAGATACGCAGTATTTT.